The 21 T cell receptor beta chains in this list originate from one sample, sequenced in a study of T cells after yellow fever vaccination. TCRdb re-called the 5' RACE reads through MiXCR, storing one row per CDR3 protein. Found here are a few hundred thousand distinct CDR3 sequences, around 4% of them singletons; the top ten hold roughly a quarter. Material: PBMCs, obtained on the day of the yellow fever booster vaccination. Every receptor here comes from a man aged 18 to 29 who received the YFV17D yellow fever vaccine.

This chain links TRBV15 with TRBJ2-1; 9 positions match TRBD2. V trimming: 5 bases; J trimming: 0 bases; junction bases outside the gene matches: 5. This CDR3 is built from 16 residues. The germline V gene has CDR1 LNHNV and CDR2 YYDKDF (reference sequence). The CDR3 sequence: CATSGGGGVSYNEQFF. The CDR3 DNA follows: TGTGCCACCAGCGGAGGCGGGGGGGTCTCCTACAATGAGCAGTTCTTC. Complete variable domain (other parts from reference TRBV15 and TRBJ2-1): DAMVIQNPRYQVTQFGKPVTLSCSQTLNHNVMYWYQQKSSQAPKLLFHYYDKDFNNEADTPDNFQSRRPNTSFCFLDIRSPGLGDTAMYLCATSGGGGVSYNEQFFGPGTRLTVL.

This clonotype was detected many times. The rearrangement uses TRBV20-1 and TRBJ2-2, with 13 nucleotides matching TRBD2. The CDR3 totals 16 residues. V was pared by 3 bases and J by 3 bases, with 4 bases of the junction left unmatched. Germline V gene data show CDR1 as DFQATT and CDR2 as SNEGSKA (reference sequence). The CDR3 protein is CSASRLAGGHTGELFF. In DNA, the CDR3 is TGCAGTGCTAGTAGACTAGCGGGGGGCCACACCGGGGAGCTGTTTTTT.

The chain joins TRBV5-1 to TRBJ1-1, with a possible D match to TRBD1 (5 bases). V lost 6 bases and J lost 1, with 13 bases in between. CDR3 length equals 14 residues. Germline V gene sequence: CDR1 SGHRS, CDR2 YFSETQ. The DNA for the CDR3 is TGCGCCAGCACAGGGTCTTCGAGGAACACTGAAGCTTTCTTT. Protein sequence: CASTGSSRNTEAFF.

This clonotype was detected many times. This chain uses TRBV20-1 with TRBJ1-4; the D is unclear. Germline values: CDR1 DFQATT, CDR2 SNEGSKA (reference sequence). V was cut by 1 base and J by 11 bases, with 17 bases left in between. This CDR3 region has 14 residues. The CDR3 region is CSARVLASEGKLFF. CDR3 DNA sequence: TGCAGTGCTAGAGTGCTTGCCTCAGAAGGGAAACTGTTTTTT.

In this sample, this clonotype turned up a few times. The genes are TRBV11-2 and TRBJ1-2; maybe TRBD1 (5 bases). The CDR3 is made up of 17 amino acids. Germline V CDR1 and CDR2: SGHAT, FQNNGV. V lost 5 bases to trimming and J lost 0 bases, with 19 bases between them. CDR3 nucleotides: TGTGCCAGCAGCCCGATGGGGGGTATCGGCGCTAACTATGGCTACACCTTC. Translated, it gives CASSPMGGIGANYGYTF.

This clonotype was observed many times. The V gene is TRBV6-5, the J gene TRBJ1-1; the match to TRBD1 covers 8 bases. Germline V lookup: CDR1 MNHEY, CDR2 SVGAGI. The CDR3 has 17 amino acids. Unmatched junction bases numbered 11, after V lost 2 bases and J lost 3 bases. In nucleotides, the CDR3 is TGTGCCAGCAGTTACGATACCAGACAGGGGTGGGACACTGAAGCTTTCTTT. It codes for CASSYDTRQGWDTEAFF.

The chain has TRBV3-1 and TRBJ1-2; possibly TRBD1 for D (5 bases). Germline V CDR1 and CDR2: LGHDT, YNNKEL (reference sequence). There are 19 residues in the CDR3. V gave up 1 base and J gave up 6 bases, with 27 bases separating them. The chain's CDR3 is CASSQVTGREGTMENGYTF. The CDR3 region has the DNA TGTGCCAGCAGCCAAGTTACGGGGCGCGAGGGTACTATGGAAAATGGCTACACCTTC.

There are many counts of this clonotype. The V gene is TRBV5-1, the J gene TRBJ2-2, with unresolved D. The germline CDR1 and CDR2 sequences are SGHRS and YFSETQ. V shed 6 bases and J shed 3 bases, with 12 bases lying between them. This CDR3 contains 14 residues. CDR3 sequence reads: CASTDPGDTGELFF. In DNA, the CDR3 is TGCGCCAGCACAGACCCCGGCGACACCGGGGAGCTGTTTTTT.

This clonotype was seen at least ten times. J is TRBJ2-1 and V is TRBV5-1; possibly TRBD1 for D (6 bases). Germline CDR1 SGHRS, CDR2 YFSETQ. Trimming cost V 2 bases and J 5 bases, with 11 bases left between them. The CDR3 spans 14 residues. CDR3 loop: CASSLDTGNNEQFF. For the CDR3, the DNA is TGCGCCAGCAGCTTAGATACAGGGAACAATGAGCAGTTCTTC.

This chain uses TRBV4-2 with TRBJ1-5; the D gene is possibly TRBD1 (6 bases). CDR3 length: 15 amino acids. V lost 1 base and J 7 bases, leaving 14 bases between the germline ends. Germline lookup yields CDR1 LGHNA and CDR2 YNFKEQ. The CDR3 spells CASSQGHGGQQPQHF. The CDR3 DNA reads TGTGCCAGCAGCCAAGGGCACGGGGGGCAACAGCCCCAGCATTTT.

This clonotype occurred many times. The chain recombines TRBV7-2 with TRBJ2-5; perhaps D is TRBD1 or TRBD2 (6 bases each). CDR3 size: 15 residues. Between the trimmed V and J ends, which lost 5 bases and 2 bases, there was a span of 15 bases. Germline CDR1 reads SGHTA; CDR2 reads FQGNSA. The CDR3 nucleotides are TGTGCCAGCAGCCTCGGCGGGACACCACAAGAGACCCAGTACTTC. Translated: CASSLGGTPQETQYF.

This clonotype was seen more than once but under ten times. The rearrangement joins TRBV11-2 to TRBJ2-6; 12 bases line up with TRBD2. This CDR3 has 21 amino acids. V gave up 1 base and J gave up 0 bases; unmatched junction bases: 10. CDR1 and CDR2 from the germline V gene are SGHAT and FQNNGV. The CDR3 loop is CASSLVRLAGASSSGANVLTF. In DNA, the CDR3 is TGTGCCAGCAGCTTAGTTCGACTAGCGGGGGCCTCAAGCTCTGGGGCCAACGTCCTGACTTTC.

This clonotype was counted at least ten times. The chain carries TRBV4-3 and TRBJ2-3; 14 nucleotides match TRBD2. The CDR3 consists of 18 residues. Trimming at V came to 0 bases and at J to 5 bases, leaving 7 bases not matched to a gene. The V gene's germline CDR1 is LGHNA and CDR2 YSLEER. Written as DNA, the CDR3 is TGCGCCAGCAGCCAAGATCAGACTAGCGGGGGGGCCGGAGATACGCAGTATTTT. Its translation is CASSQDQTSGGAGDTQYF.

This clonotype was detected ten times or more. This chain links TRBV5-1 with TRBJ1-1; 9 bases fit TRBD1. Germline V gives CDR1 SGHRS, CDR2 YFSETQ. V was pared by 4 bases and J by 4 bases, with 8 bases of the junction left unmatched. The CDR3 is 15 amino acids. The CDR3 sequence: CASSGGQGLSTEAFF. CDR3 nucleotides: TGCGCCAGCAGCGGTGGACAGGGGTTGAGCACTGAAGCTTTCTTT.

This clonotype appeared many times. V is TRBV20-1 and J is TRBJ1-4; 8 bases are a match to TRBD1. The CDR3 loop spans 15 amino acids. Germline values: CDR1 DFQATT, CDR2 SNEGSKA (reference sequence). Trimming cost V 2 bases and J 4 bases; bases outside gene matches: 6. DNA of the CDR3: TGCAGTGCTAGACCCAGGGACAGGAGTAATGAAAAACTGTTTTTT. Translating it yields CSARPRDRSNEKLFF.

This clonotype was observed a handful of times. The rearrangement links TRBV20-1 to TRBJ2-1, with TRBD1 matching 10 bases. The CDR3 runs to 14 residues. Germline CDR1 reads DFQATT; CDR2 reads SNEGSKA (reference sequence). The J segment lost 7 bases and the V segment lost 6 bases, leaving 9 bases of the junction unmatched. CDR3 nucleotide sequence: TGCAGTGCCACGAGACAGGGGGCGCTTAATGAGCAGTTCTTC. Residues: CSATRQGALNEQFF.

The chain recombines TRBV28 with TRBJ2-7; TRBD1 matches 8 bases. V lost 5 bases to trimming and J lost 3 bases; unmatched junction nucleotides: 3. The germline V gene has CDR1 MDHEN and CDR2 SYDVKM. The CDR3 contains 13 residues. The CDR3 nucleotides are TGTGCCAGCAGTGTAACAGGGGGCTACGAGCAGTACGTC. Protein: CASSVTGGYEQYV.

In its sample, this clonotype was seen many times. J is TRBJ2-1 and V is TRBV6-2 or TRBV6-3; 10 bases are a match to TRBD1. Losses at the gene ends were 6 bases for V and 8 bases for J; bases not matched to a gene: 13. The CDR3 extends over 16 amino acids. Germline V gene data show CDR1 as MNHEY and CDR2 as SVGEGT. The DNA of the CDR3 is TGTGCCAGCAGCTACGACGGGGACAGGGGACTATATGAGCAGTTCTTC. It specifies CASSYDGDRGLYEQFF.

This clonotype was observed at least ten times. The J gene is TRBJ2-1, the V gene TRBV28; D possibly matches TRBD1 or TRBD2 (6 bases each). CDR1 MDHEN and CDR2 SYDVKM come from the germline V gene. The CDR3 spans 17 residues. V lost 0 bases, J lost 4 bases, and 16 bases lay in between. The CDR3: CASSLWGTGASYNEQFF. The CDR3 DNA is TGTGCCAGCAGTTTATGGGGTACGGGGGCCTCATACAATGAGCAGTTCTTC. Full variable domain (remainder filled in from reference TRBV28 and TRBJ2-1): DVKVTQSSRYLVKRTGEKVFLECVQDMDHENMFWYRQDPGLGLRLIYFSYDVKMKEKGDIPEGYSVSREKKERFSLILESASTNQTSMYLCASSLWGTGASYNEQFFGPGTRLTVL.

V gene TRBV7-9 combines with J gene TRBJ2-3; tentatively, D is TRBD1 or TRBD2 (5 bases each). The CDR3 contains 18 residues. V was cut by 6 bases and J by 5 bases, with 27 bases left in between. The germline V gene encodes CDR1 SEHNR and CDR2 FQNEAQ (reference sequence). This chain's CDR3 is CASRPKVTTVRGKDTQYF. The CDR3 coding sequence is TGTGCCAGCAGACCAAAAGTGACTACTGTAAGGGGAAAAGATACGCAGTATTTT.

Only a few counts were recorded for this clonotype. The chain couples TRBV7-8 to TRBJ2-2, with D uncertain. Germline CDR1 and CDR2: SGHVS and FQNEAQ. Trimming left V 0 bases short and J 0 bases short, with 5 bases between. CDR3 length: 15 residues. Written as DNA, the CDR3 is TGTGCCAGCAGCTTAGCGATTACGAACACCGGGGAGCTGTTTTTT. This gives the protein CASSLAITNTGELFF.